Presented here are 7 T cell receptor beta chains from one specimen sequenced in a study of T cell changes during pregnancy in multiple sclerosis. The table came from immunoSEQ multiplex PCR; TCRdb's copy has only in-frame clones and leaves some out. The sample has about 44,000 clones, approximately 92% seen once; the top ten hold approximately 1.2%. Sequenced sample: peripheral blood. These receptors were obtained from a female donor with multiple sclerosis, enrolled in a pregnancy study.

The chain recombines TRBV18 with TRBJ2-5; 9 nucleotides agree with TRBD2. The CDR3 spans 16 residues. Unmatched junction bases numbered 13, after V lost 6 bases and J lost 5 bases. Germline values: CDR1 KGHSH, CDR2 LQKENI. The CDR3 loop reads CASSPRSAGGEETQYF. CDR3 bases: TGTGCCAGCTCCCCCAGGAGTGCGGGAGGGGAGGAGACCCAGTACTTC.

The V gene is TRBV11-2, the J gene TRBJ1-4; no clear D. The CDR3 sequence is 12 residues long. Deletions cut 3 bases from V and 10 bases from J, with 9 bases between. Germline V gene data show CDR1 as SGHAT and CDR2 as FQNNGV. CDR3 in DNA: TGTGCCAGCAGCTTGGTAGTCGGAAAACTGTTTTTT. This translates into CASSLVVGKLFF.

The V call is TRBV7-8, the J call TRBJ1-5; D may be TRBD1 (6 bases). CDR1 is SGHVS, CDR2 FQNEAQ, per germline. Trimming left V 5 bases short and J 1 base short, with 15 bases between. CDR3 length: 16 residues. CDR3: CASSAGGGGSNQPQHF. Written as DNA, the CDR3 is TGTGCCAGCAGCGCGGGAGGAGGGGGAAGCAATCAGCCCCAGCATTTT. The full variable domain, with the rest looked up from reference TRBV7-8 and TRBJ1-5, is GAGVSQSPRYKVAKRGQDVALRCDPISGHVSLFWYQQALGQGPEFLTYFQNEAQLDKSGLPSDRFFAERPEGSVSTLKIQRTQQEDSAVYLCASSAGGGGSNQPQHFGDGTRLSIL.

The V and J genes are TRBV6-1 and TRBJ1-4; TRBD1 matches 8 bases. Germline CDR1 is MNHNS and CDR2 is SASEGT. Unmatched junction bases numbered 3, after V lost 4 bases and J lost 2 bases. The CDR3 is made up of 15 amino acids. Here the CDR3 reads CASSGHRGTNEKLFF. The DNA of the CDR3 is TGTGCCAGCAGTGGTCACAGGGGGACTAATGAAAAACTGTTTTTT.

The chain combines TRBV29-1 with TRBJ2-1; 9 bases align to TRBD2. V shed 7 bases, J shed 5 bases, and the junction held 12 bases outside the gene matches. The CDR3 length is 15 residues. Germline CDR1 is SQVTM and CDR2 is ANQGSEA. The CDR3, as DNA: TGCAGCGCCCTCTGGGGCGGGAGGGCCCACAATGAGCAGTTCTTC. Protein product: CSALWGGRAHNEQFF.

The J gene is TRBJ1-3, the V gene TRBV2; a possible D gene is TRBD1 (5 bases). The CDR3 has 16 residues. The germline gives CDR1 SNHLY, CDR2 FYNNEI. V was cut by 6 bases and J by 0 bases, with 15 bases left in between. This chain's CDR3 is CASRELGTRSGNTIYF. Here the CDR3 DNA reads TGTGCCAGCAGAGAGTTAGGGACCCGCTCTGGAAACACCATATATTTT.

This chain joins TRBV19 and TRBJ1-2; D may be TRBD1 (6 bases). Deletions cut 7 bases from V and 6 bases from J, with 18 bases between. The germline gives CDR1 LNHDA, CDR2 SQIVND (reference sequence). The CDR3 consists of 14 residues. The CDR3 sequence: CASTIMGAPNGYTF. The CDR3 nucleotides read TGTGCCAGTACCATTATGGGGGCGCCGAATGGCTACACCTTC.